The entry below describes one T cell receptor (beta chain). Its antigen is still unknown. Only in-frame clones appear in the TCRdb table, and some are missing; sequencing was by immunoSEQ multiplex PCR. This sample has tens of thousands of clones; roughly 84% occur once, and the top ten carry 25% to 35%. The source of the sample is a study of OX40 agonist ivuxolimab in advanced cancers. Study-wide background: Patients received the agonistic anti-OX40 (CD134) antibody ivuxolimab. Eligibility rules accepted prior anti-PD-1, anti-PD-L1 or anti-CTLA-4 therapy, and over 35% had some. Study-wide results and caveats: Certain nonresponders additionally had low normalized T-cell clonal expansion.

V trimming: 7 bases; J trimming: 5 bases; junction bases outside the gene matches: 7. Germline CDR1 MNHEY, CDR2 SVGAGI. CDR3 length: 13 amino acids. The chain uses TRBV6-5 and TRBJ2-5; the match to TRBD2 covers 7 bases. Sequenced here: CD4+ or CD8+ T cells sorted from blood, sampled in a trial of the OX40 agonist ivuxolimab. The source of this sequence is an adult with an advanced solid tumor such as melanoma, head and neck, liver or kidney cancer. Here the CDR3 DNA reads TGTGCCAGCAAGGTCCCCGGGAGGGAGACCCAGTACTTC. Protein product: CASKVPGRETQYF.